The clone carrying this TCR beta chain came up once. This record comes from a study of blood T cell repertoires in COVID-19. Across the whole study: The United States, Italy and Spain supplied acute and convalescent COVID-19 samples. Sources were T cells, B-cell-depleted T cells, or PBMCs; the material itself was cDNA or gDNA.

Authors' methods: Scientists estimated how many nucleated cells there were by amplifying reference gene primers. Some clones are missing from TCRdb's copy, which holds only in-frame ones; the method was immunoSEQ multiplex PCR. V and J calls and clone size follow that table, whereas D and trimming were derived from the DNA. This sample has 220,000 or so clones; about 86% occur once, and the top ten carry over 2.5%. Germline CDR1 is KGHSH and CDR2 is LQKENI. This CDR3 is 13 amino acids long. Trimming removed 6 bases from V and 4 bases from J, with 10 bases in between. The rearrangement links TRBV18 to TRBJ2-1, with D perhaps TRBD2 (5 bases). The sequence derives from a woman in her twenties or thirties who had recovered from COVID-19. Material for sequencing was peripheral blood. The CDR3 DNA sequence: TGTGCCAGCTCTCAGCAGCGGTACAATGAGCAGTTCTTC. Translation gives CASSQQRYNEQFF.